Listed below are T cell receptor beta chains from one sample, sequenced in a study of shared clonotypes between healthy human individuals. Repertoires were generated with immunoSEQ multiplex PCR, while TCRdb's copy carries only in-frame clones and drops some. The sample records some 1,100,000 clones, approximately 80% being singletons. The sample consisted of memory CD4+ T cells from PBMCs. The receptor set was obtained from a man aged 18 to 30 in good health. Some clones in this sample may be carry-over from other donors' samples. The CDR3 runs from the conserved cysteine through the conserved F or W. The D gene is left open where the match is weak. Not every row has a clone size; where given, it reads once, few, many or a size class.

cdr3_aa: CASSLSAGALLDTQYF; cdr3_nt: TGTGCCAGCAGCTTGTCAGCAGGGGCCCTTTTGGATACGCAGTATTTT; j_call: TRBJ2-3; v_call: TRBV5-4; d_call: .; clone_size: .
cdr3_aa: CASSLSGGNYGYTF; cdr3_nt: TGTGCCAGCAGTTTATCGGGGGGGAACTATGGCTACACCTTC; j_call: TRBJ1-2; v_call: TRBV28; d_call: .; clone_size: .
cdr3_aa: CASSLLSGANVLTF; cdr3_nt: TGCGCCAGCAGCTTGCTGTCGGGGGCCAACGTCCTGACTTTC; j_call: TRBJ2-6; v_call: TRBV5-1; d_call: .; clone_size: .
cdr3_aa: CAWSRRGYQETQYF; cdr3_nt: TGTGCCTGGAGTAGGCGGGGATACCAGGAGACCCAGTACTTC; j_call: TRBJ2-5; v_call: TRBV30; d_call: .; clone_size: once
cdr3_aa: CASSGQPSTDTQYF; cdr3_nt: TGTGCCAGCAGTGGACAGCCTAGCACAGATACGCAGTATTTT; j_call: TRBJ2-3; v_call: TRBV2; d_call: .; clone_size: .
cdr3_aa: CASSDGGDQYF; cdr3_nt: TGTGCCAGCAGCGACGGAGGAGATCAGTACTTC; j_call: TRBJ2-7; v_call: TRBV11-3; d_call: .; clone_size: once
cdr3_aa: CASSLSGPYEQYF; cdr3_nt: TGCGCCAGCAGCCTTAGCGGGCCCTACGAGCAGTACTTC; j_call: TRBJ2-7; v_call: TRBV5-1; d_call: TRBD2; clone_size: few
cdr3_aa: CASSGYGPYNEQFF; cdr3_nt: TGTGCCAGCAGCGGATATGGTCCCTACAATGAGCAGTTCTTC; j_call: TRBJ2-1; v_call: TRBV9; d_call: .; clone_size: .
cdr3_aa: CASSLRNQPQHF; cdr3_nt: TGTGCCAGCAGCTTACGAAATCAGCCCCAGCATTTT; j_call: TRBJ1-5; v_call: TRBV6-5; d_call: .; clone_size: .
cdr3_aa: CASSGPGGQPQHF; cdr3_nt: TGTGCCAGCAGCGGGCCTGGCGGTCAGCCCCAGCATTTT; j_call: TRBJ1-5; v_call: TRBV9; d_call: .; clone_size: .
cdr3_aa: CASSFRDGVAKNIQYF; cdr3_nt: TGTGCCAGCAGCTTCCGGGACGGGGTAGCCAAAAACATTCAGTACTTC; j_call: TRBJ2-4; v_call: TRBV9; d_call: .; clone_size: .
cdr3_aa: CASGYYEQYF; cdr3_nt: TGTGCCTCAGGCTATTACGAGCAGTACTTC; j_call: TRBJ2-7; v_call: TRBV9; d_call: .; clone_size: .
cdr3_aa: CASSLGTRNTGELFF; cdr3_nt: TGCGCCAGCAGCTTAGGGACTAGAAACACCGGGGAGCTGTTTTTT; j_call: TRBJ2-2; v_call: TRBV5-1; d_call: TRBD2; clone_size: .
cdr3_aa: CASSQRGLAGLNEQFF; cdr3_nt: TGTGCCAGCAGCCAACGAGGTCTAGCGGGACTCAATGAGCAGTTCTTC; j_call: TRBJ2-1; v_call: TRBV14; d_call: TRBD2; clone_size: .
cdr3_aa: CASSSGFQQPEQFF; cdr3_nt: TGTGCCAGCAGTTCTGGGTTCCAGCAACCAGAGCAGTTCTTC; j_call: TRBJ2-1; v_call: TRBV7-7; d_call: .; clone_size: once
cdr3_aa: CASSHDSNQPQHF; cdr3_nt: TGTGCCAGTAGTCATGATAGCAATCAGCCCCAGCATTTT; j_call: TRBJ1-5; v_call: TRBV19; d_call: .; clone_size: few
cdr3_aa: CASSPQLLGYGYTF; cdr3_nt: TGTGCCAGCAGTCCCCAACTATTAGGATATGGCTACACCTTC; j_call: TRBJ1-2; v_call: TRBV27; d_call: .; clone_size: .
cdr3_aa: CASSKGLEGPGANVLTF; cdr3_nt: TGTGCCAGCAGCAAGGGACTAGAAGGACCTGGGGCCAACGTCCTGACTTTC; j_call: TRBJ2-6; v_call: TRBV5-4; d_call: TRBD2; clone_size: .
cdr3_aa: CASSLVITDTQYF; cdr3_nt: TGTGCCAGCAGCTTAGTTATTACAGATACGCAGTATTTT; j_call: TRBJ2-3; v_call: TRBV7-3; d_call: .; clone_size: .
cdr3_aa: CASSLGRGRDLTGELFF; cdr3_nt: TGCGCCAGCAGCTTGGGGAGGGGCCGGGATCTCACCGGGGAGCTGTTTTTT; j_call: TRBJ2-2; v_call: TRBV5-1; d_call: .; clone_size: .
cdr3_aa: CASKGRAPGGYTF; cdr3_nt: TGCGCCAGCAAGGGCAGGGCCCCCGGAGGCTACACCTTC; j_call: TRBJ1-2; v_call: TRBV10-2; d_call: .; clone_size: .
cdr3_aa: CASSPRGQHYEQYF; cdr3_nt: TGTGCCAGCAGCCCCCGCGGACAGCACTACGAGCAGTACTTC; j_call: TRBJ2-7; v_call: TRBV14; d_call: .; clone_size: .
cdr3_aa: CASSLEASNAGNTIYF; cdr3_nt: TGTGCCAGCAGCTTAGAGGCCAGCAACGCTGGAAACACCATATATTTT; j_call: TRBJ1-3; v_call: TRBV7-6; d_call: .; clone_size: .
cdr3_aa: CASSPGLYYGYTF; cdr3_nt: TGTGCCAGCAGTCCGGGACTTTACTATGGCTACACCTTC; j_call: TRBJ1-2; v_call: TRBV11-1; d_call: .; clone_size: .
cdr3_aa: CASSPDSSYEQYF; cdr3_nt: TGTGCCAGCAGCCCCGATTCCTCCTACGAGCAGTACTTC; j_call: TRBJ2-7; v_call: TRBV7-3; d_call: .; clone_size: .
cdr3_aa: CAISEGRDYEQYF; cdr3_nt: TGTGCCATCAGTGAGGGCAGGGACTACGAGCAGTACTTC; j_call: TRBJ2-7; v_call: TRBV10-3; d_call: .; clone_size: .
cdr3_aa: CASSLGGSAKNIQYF; cdr3_nt: TGTGCCAGCAGCTTAGGTGGGAGCGCCAAAAACATTCAGTACTTC; j_call: TRBJ2-4; v_call: TRBV11-3; d_call: .; clone_size: .
cdr3_aa: CASSLAQNSGANVLTF; cdr3_nt: TGCGCCAGCAGCTTGGCCCAGAACTCTGGGGCCAACGTCCTGACTTTC; j_call: TRBJ2-6; v_call: TRBV5-1; d_call: .; clone_size: .
cdr3_aa: CASSFSTTGELFF; cdr3_nt: TGCGCCAGCAGCTTCTCCACGACCGGGGAGCTGTTTTTT; j_call: TRBJ2-2; v_call: TRBV5-1; d_call: .; clone_size: once
cdr3_aa: CATYPQGGTAGAGANVLTF; cdr3_nt: TGTGCCACCTATCCCCAAGGCGGGACGGCCGGGGCTGGGGCCAACGTCCTGACTTTC; j_call: TRBJ2-6; v_call: TRBV10-3; d_call: .; clone_size: once
cdr3_aa: CSVEVRGGDTEAFF; cdr3_nt: TGCAGCGTTGAGGTGCGGGGGGGCGACACTGAAGCTTTCTTT; j_call: TRBJ1-1; v_call: TRBV29-1; d_call: .; clone_size: .
cdr3_aa: CASSQRGADEKLFF; cdr3_nt: TGCGCCAGCAGCCAAAGGGGCGCTGATGAAAAACTGTTTTTT; j_call: TRBJ1-4; v_call: TRBV4-1; d_call: .; clone_size: .
cdr3_aa: CASSTKNTGELFF; cdr3_nt: TGTGCCAGCAGTACCAAGAACACCGGGGAGCTGTTTTTT; j_call: TRBJ2-2; v_call: TRBV6-6; d_call: .; clone_size: once
cdr3_aa: CATSRRQGAGKLFF; cdr3_nt: TGTGCCACCAGCAGGCGGCAGGGGGCAGGAAAACTGTTTTTT; j_call: TRBJ1-4; v_call: TRBV15; d_call: TRBD1; clone_size: .
cdr3_aa: CASSKENRGWETQYF; cdr3_nt: TGTGCCAGCAGCAAAGAGAACAGGGGATGGGAGACCCAGTACTTC; j_call: TRBJ2-5; v_call: TRBV21-1; d_call: .; clone_size: .
cdr3_aa: CSVVMTGGMGTEAFF; cdr3_nt: TGCAGCGTTGTTATGACAGGGGGCATGGGAACTGAAGCTTTCTTT; j_call: TRBJ1-1; v_call: TRBV29-1; d_call: TRBD1; clone_size: .
cdr3_aa: CASSPDNIGGAFF; cdr3_nt: TGTGCCAGCTCACCAGACAACATCGGAGGAGCTTTCTTT; j_call: TRBJ1-1; v_call: TRBV18; d_call: .; clone_size: .
cdr3_aa: CASSAGNNQPQHF; cdr3_nt: TGTGCCAGCAGCGCAGGGAACAATCAGCCCCAGCATTTT; j_call: TRBJ1-5; v_call: TRBV11-1; d_call: .; clone_size: .
cdr3_aa: CASSLYVSFDEQFF; cdr3_nt: TGCGCCAGCAGCTTGTACGTTTCGTTCGATGAGCAGTTCTTC; j_call: TRBJ2-1; v_call: TRBV5-1; d_call: .; clone_size: once
cdr3_aa: CASSSLTGSSNQPQHF; cdr3_nt: TGTGCCAGCAGTTCACTGACAGGGTCGAGCAATCAGCCCCAGCATTTT; j_call: TRBJ1-5; v_call: TRBV27; d_call: TRBD1; clone_size: .
cdr3_aa: CASRIGLMNTEAFF; cdr3_nt: TGTGCCAGCAGAATTGGCTTAATGAACACTGAAGCTTTCTTT; j_call: TRBJ1-1; v_call: TRBV2; d_call: .; clone_size: few
cdr3_aa: CASSRWARLAGTEGTQYF; cdr3_nt: TGCGCCAGCAGCAGGTGGGCCCGACTAGCGGGCACGGAAGGGACCCAGTACTTC; j_call: TRBJ2-5; v_call: TRBV5-1; d_call: TRBD2; clone_size: .
cdr3_aa: CASSPDGVSHEQFF; cdr3_nt: TGTGCCAGCAGCCCAGACGGGGTCAGCCATGAGCAGTTCTTC; j_call: TRBJ2-1; v_call: TRBV7-3; d_call: .; clone_size: few
cdr3_aa: CASSLDRGNQPQHF; cdr3_nt: TGTGCCAGCAGCTTAGACAGAGGGAATCAGCCCCAGCATTTT; j_call: TRBJ1-5; v_call: TRBV7-2; d_call: .; clone_size: .
cdr3_aa: CASSEGQPSGYTF; cdr3_nt: TGTGCCAGCAGCGAGGGACAGCCCTCTGGCTACACCTTC; j_call: TRBJ1-2; v_call: TRBV9; d_call: TRBD1; clone_size: .
cdr3_aa: CASSLMGRAYNEQFF; cdr3_nt: TGTGCCAGCAGCTTAATGGGCAGGGCCTACAATGAGCAGTTCTTC; j_call: TRBJ2-1; v_call: TRBV7-2; d_call: .; clone_size: .
cdr3_aa: CASSLDGTGGGKTQYF; cdr3_nt: TGCGCCAGCAGCTTGGATGGGACAGGCGGGGGAAAGACCCAGTACTTC; j_call: TRBJ2-5; v_call: TRBV5-1; d_call: .; clone_size: .
cdr3_aa: CATRPDRWGSGANVLTF; cdr3_nt: TGTGCCACCAGACCCGACAGATGGGGATCTGGGGCCAACGTCCTGACTTTC; j_call: TRBJ2-6; v_call: TRBV15; d_call: .; clone_size: once
cdr3_aa: CASGIYEQYF; cdr3_nt: TGTGCCAGCGGAATCTACGAGCAGTACTTC; j_call: TRBJ2-7; v_call: TRBV6-1; d_call: .; clone_size: .
cdr3_aa: CAWLETDTQYF; cdr3_nt: TGTGCCTGGTTAGAAACAGATACGCAGTATTTT; j_call: TRBJ2-3; v_call: TRBV30; d_call: .; clone_size: .
cdr3_aa: CASSISAGGMLYEQYF; cdr3_nt: TGTGCCAGTAGTATTTCCGCAGGGGGTATGTTGTACGAGCAGTACTTC; j_call: TRBJ2-7; v_call: TRBV19; d_call: TRBD1; clone_size: .
cdr3_aa: CASSPEREYEQYF; cdr3_nt: TGTGCCAGCAGCCCCGAGCGGGAGTACGAGCAGTACTTC; j_call: TRBJ2-7; v_call: TRBV11-1; d_call: TRBD2; clone_size: .
cdr3_aa: CASRGARGRELDYGYTF; cdr3_nt: TGTGCCAGCAGAGGAGCGAGGGGGCGGGAGTTAGACTATGGCTACACCTTC; j_call: TRBJ1-2; v_call: TRBV27; d_call: TRBD1; clone_size: .
cdr3_aa: CASSLVGRSSTDTQYF; cdr3_nt: TGTGCCAGCAGCTTAGTTGGGCGGTCTAGCACAGATACGCAGTATTTT; j_call: TRBJ2-3; v_call: TRBV7-2; d_call: .; clone_size: few
cdr3_aa: CASSLMGTGNEKLFF; cdr3_nt: TGTGCCAGCAGCTTAATGGGTACAGGGAATGAAAAACTGTTTTTT; j_call: TRBJ1-4; v_call: TRBV5-8; d_call: .; clone_size: .
cdr3_aa: CASTGGSSGSYEQYF; cdr3_nt: TGTGCCAGCACAGGGGGGTCCTCCGGATCCTACGAGCAGTACTTC; j_call: TRBJ2-7; v_call: TRBV28; d_call: .; clone_size: .
cdr3_aa: CASSISGTEQYF; cdr3_nt: TGTGCCAGCAGTATCTCCGGGACAGAGCAGTACTTC; j_call: TRBJ2-7; v_call: TRBV28; d_call: .; clone_size: few
cdr3_aa: CATSRDRQANTEAFF; cdr3_nt: TGTGCCACCAGCAGAGATAGACAGGCGAACACTGAAGCTTTCTTT; j_call: TRBJ1-1; v_call: TRBV15; d_call: .; clone_size: .
cdr3_aa: CASTLGYSNQPQHF; cdr3_nt: TGTGCCAGCACCCTGGGATATAGCAATCAGCCCCAGCATTTT; j_call: TRBJ1-5; v_call: TRBV19; d_call: .; clone_size: .
cdr3_aa: CASSPPDRQRETQYF; cdr3_nt: TGTGCCAGCTCACCACCGGATAGACAGAGAGAGACCCAGTACTTC; j_call: TRBJ2-5; v_call: TRBV18; d_call: .; clone_size: .